The next 28 T cell receptor beta chains were all read from a single sample in a study of memory CD4+ T cells and cytomegalovirus serostatus. Libraries were prepared by immunoSEQ multiplex PCR; TCRdb keeps only in-frame clonotypes and omits some of them. This table holds just under 40,000 clones, around 79% found once. Single viable CD3+CD4+CD8-CD45RO+ cells were sorted as the memory CD4+ T cells. The sample taken for sequencing was memory CD4+ T cells from blood. The source is an adult in good health and CMV-seronegative.

The chain has TRBV6-5 and TRBJ1-2; weak D call: TRBD1 (5 bases). CDR1 is MNHEY, CDR2 SVGAGI, per germline. This CDR3 has 11 residues. Trimming stripped 6 bases from V and 12 bases from J, with 14 bases between. CDR3 sequence reads: CASRLQGKDTF. The DNA of the CDR3 is TGTGCCAGCAGACTCCAGGGTAAAGACACCTTC.

The V gene is TRBV2, the J gene TRBJ2-4; 8 nucleotides align to TRBD1. CDR1 SNHLY and CDR2 FYNNEI come from the germline V gene. V lost 6 bases and J lost 1; bases outside the gene matches: 8. This CDR3 comprises 16 residues. The CDR3, as DNA: TGTGCCAGCAGCGAAACCAGGGGGCGCGCCAAAAACATTCAGTACTTC. It is translated as CASSETRGRAKNIQYF.

This clone was detected only once. This sequence joins TRBV7-2 and TRBJ2-7; TRBD1 or TRBD2 may be the D gene (5 bases each). The CDR3 contains 15 residues. V shed 5 bases and J shed 4 bases, with 18 bases lying between them. Germline CDR1 and CDR2: SGHTA and FQGNSA. CDR3 in DNA: TGTGCCAGCAGCCAAAACCCCGGGACGGATTACGAGCAGTACTTC. Amino acids: CASSQNPGTDYEQYF.

V gene TRBV11-2 combines with J gene TRBJ2-3; D gene ambiguous. Germline assignment: CDR1 SGHAT and CDR2 FQNNGV. Trimming left V 5 bases short and J 0 bases short, with 9 bases between. The CDR3 covers 14 residues. CDR3 DNA sequence: TGTGCCAGCAGCATAGTCCTAAGCACAGATACGCAGTATTTT. Protein product: CASSIVLSTDTQYF.

V is TRBV7-3 and J is TRBJ1-2; TRBD1 might be the D (5 bases). This CDR3 region has 14 residues. Germline lookup yields CDR1 SGHTA and CDR2 FQGTGA. Trimming removed 5 bases from V and 8 bases from J, with 18 bases in between. CDR3 protein: CASSPRGGVRGYTF. The CDR3 DNA reads as TGTGCCAGCAGCCCCCGTGGAGGGGTGAGGGGCTACACCTTC. The whole variable domain, filled in from reference TRBV7-3 and TRBJ1-2, reads GAGVSQTPSNKVTEKGKYVELRCDPISGHTALYWYRQSLGQGPEFLIYFQGTGAADDSGLPNDRFFAVRPEGSVSTLKIQRTERGDSAVYLCASSPRGGVRGYTFGSGTRLTVV.

V is TRBV7-9 and J is TRBJ2-6; D unclear. Trimming pared 2 bases from V and 3 bases from J, leaving 5 bases between. CDR3 length: 14 residues. Germline V gene sequence: CDR1 SEHNR, CDR2 FQNEAQ (reference sequence). CDR3 nucleotides: TGTGCCAGCAGCTTAAAGGGTGGGGCCAACGTCCTGACTTTC. It is translated as CASSLKGGANVLTF.

The V and J genes are TRBV25-1 and TRBJ1-2, with no clear D. Looked up from germline, CDR1 is MGHDK and CDR2 is SYGVNS. The CDR3 is made up of 16 amino acids. V was trimmed by 6 bases and J by 1 base, leaving 18 bases between them. The DNA of the CDR3 is TGTGCCAGCAGCCACGAAAACCTCCTGGGTAACTATGGCTACACCTTC. It is translated as CASSHENLLGNYGYTF.

The CDR3 DNA is TGTGCCAGCAGTTCCTTATCCCACCCAATTTACACCTTC. It specifies CASSSLSHPIYTF. V is TRBV27 and J is TRBJ1-2; D gene unclear. Trimming cost V 4 bases and J 11 bases, with 17 bases left between them. Germline V gives CDR1 MNHEY, CDR2 SMNVEV (reference sequence). This CDR3 region has 13 residues.

CDR3 sequence reads: CATSTDQAFYGYTF. DNA of the CDR3: TGTGCCACCAGCACCGACCAGGCTTTCTATGGCTACACCTTC. The V gene is TRBV15, the J gene TRBJ1-2; no firm D call. This CDR3 comprises 14 residues. CDR1 and CDR2 (germline): LNHNV, YYDKDF (reference sequence). The V end lost 4 bases, the J end lost 4 bases, and 13 bases lay between the germline ends.

The gene calls are TRBV27 and TRBJ1-1, with D perhaps matching TRBD1 (6 bases). This CDR3 comprises 16 residues. Trimming removed 5 bases at V and 10 bases at J, with 26 bases between. The germline CDR1 and CDR2 sequences are MNHEY and SMNVEV (reference sequence). The CDR3 region is CASSRESLRGTLPAFF. The CDR3 bases are TGTGCCAGCAGTCGAGAGTCCCTTCGTGGGACATTACCAGCTTTCTTT.

The V gene is TRBV5-1, the J gene TRBJ2-1; 9 nucleotides agree with TRBD1. V gave up 6 bases and J gave up 6 bases; unmatched junction bases: 10. The CDR3 length is 15 residues. Per germline, CDR1 SGHRS and CDR2 YFSETQ. The CDR3 is CASTLQVTGGNEQFF. DNA for the CDR3: TGCGCCAGCACCCTCCAGGTGACAGGGGGCAATGAGCAGTTCTTC.

This clone was picked up a small number of times. The rearrangement joins TRBV7-9 to TRBJ2-6; 7 positions agree with TRBD2. Germline V gene data show CDR1 as SEHNR and CDR2 as FQNEAQ (reference sequence). J lost 3 bases, V lost 5 bases, and 7 bases had no gene match. The CDR3 extends over 16 amino acids. The CDR3 region is CASSPGGGDGANVLTF. The CDR3 coding sequence is TGTGCCAGCAGCCCTGGGGGAGGGGATGGGGCCAACGTCCTGACTTTC.

The V call is TRBV19, the J call TRBJ1-4; D is undetermined. The germline V gene has CDR1 LNHDA and CDR2 SQIVND (reference sequence). The V and J ends lost 6 bases and 0 bases respectively, with 11 bases between them. This CDR3 is 15 amino acids long. The CDR3 region is CASSFTRATNEKLFF. DNA for the CDR3: TGTGCCAGTAGCTTCACTAGGGCAACTAATGAAAAACTGTTTTTT.

Only a few counts were recorded for this clone. The rearrangement joins TRBV4-2 to TRBJ1-1; 9 positions agree with TRBD1. There are 14 residues in the CDR3. CDR1 is LGHNA, CDR2 YNFKEQ, per germline. Losses at the gene ends were 6 bases for V and 2 bases for J; bases not matched to a gene: 4. The CDR3: CASRPGQGNTEAFF. CDR3 nucleotide sequence: TGTGCCAGCAGACCGGGACAGGGTAACACTGAAGCTTTCTTT.

The chain joins TRBV5-5 to TRBJ1-5; D gene uncertain. The V and J ends lost 2 bases and 3 bases respectively, with 6 bases between them. CDR3 length: 13 residues. Germline V CDR1 and CDR2: SGHKS, YYEKEE (reference sequence). The CDR3 loop reads CASSLVVNQPQHF. Written as DNA, the CDR3 is TGTGCCAGCAGCTTAGTAGTCAATCAGCCCCAGCATTTT.

The J gene is TRBJ2-2, the V gene TRBV5-4; perhaps TRBD1 as D (7 bases). The germline CDR1 and CDR2 sequences are SGHNT and YYREEE (reference sequence). The CDR3 runs 16 residues. The V and J ends lost 5 bases and 2 bases respectively, with 16 bases between them. The CDR3 loop is CASRMEGAHNTGELFF. In DNA, the CDR3 is TGTGCCAGCAGAATGGAGGGGGCGCATAACACCGGGGAGCTGTTTTTT.

The chain couples TRBV2 to TRBJ2-3; 9 nucleotides align to TRBD2. Germline CDR1 reads SNHLY; CDR2 reads FYNNEI. The CDR3 is made up of 15 amino acids. V lost 1 base to trimming and J lost 5 bases; unmatched junction nucleotides: 4. CDR3 coding DNA: TGTGCCAGCAGTGAAGGCGGGGGGGCCGTAGATACGCAGTATTTT. It codes for CASSEGGGAVDTQYF.

The chain couples TRBV19 to TRBJ2-7, with 9 bases aligning to TRBD1. Germline-derived CDR1 and CDR2 are LNHDA and SQIVND (reference sequence). Losses at the gene ends were 6 bases for V and 5 bases for J; bases not matched to a gene: 2. The CDR3 totals 12 residues. CDR3 nucleotide sequence: TGTGCCAGTAGCGGGGACAGGGACGAGCAGTACTTC. Translating it yields CASSGDRDEQYF.

This clone has only one observation. This chain joins TRBV6-5 and TRBJ1-5; D is undetermined. Trimming took off 0 bases at V and 0 bases at J, with 9 bases between the two ends. Germline V lookup: CDR1 MNHEY, CDR2 SVGAGI. This CDR3 comprises 16 residues. CDR3 DNA: TGTGCCAGCAGTTACTCTTACGTTGATAGCAATCAGCCCCAGCATTTT. Its translation: CASSYSYVDSNQPQHF.

V gene TRBV6-4 combines with J gene TRBJ1-6, with D perhaps matching TRBD1 (6 bases). The germline V gene encodes CDR1 MRHNA and CDR2 SNTAGT. Trimming stripped 0 bases from V and 9 bases from J, with 6 bases between. CDR3 length: 13 residues. The CDR3 DNA follows: TGTGCCAGCAGTGACTCAGGGGGTTCACCCCTCCACTTT. Amino acid sequence: CASSDSGGSPLHF.

This clone was seen just once. The chain recombines TRBV7-2 with TRBJ2-3; 7 nucleotides match TRBD2. The V gene end was trimmed by 5 bases and the J gene end by 2 bases; junction bases not matched to a gene: 7. The CDR3 is 15 residues long. Germline V gives CDR1 SGHTA, CDR2 FQGNSA. CDR3 coding DNA: TGTGCCAGCAGCCCGCCAGCGGGGATCACAGATACGCAGTATTTT. Translation gives CASSPPAGITDTQYF. Complete variable domain (other parts from reference TRBV7-2 and TRBJ2-3): GAGVSQSPSNKVTEKGKDVELRCDPISGHTALYWYRQSLGQGLEFLIYFQGNSAPDKSGLPSDRFSAERTGGSVSTLTIQRTQQEDSAVYLCASSPPAGITDTQYFGPGTRLTVL.

This chain joins TRBV5-8 and TRBJ1-1; D not resolved. V lost 4 bases and J lost 10, with 20 bases in between. The CDR3 is 14 residues long. The germline V gene has CDR1 SGHTS and CDR2 YDEGEE. The CDR3 nucleotides are TGTGCCAGCAGCGCCGACGGGGTCAAGGGAACAGCTTTCTTT. Amino acids: CASSADGVKGTAFF. Together with reference TRBV5-8 and TRBJ1-1, the CDR3 gives the full variable domain: EAGVTQSPTHLIKTRGQQATLRCSPISGHTSVYWYQQALGLGLQFLLWYDEGEERNRGNFPPRFSGRQFPNYSSELNVNALELEDSALYLCASSADGVKGTAFFGQGTRLTVV.

This clone was detected only once. The rearrangement uses TRBV18 and TRBJ1-1, with D perhaps matching TRBD1 (5 bases). CDR3 size: 15 residues. The ends were cut back, 2 bases at V and 4 bases at J, with 14 bases in the middle. The germline CDR1 and CDR2 sequences are KGHSH and LQKENI. The CDR3 protein is CASSPSGDSSTEAFF. Here the CDR3 DNA reads TGTGCCAGCTCACCATCGGGGGATAGTAGCACTGAAGCTTTCTTT. Based on the CDR3 plus reference TRBV18 and TRBJ1-1, the full variable domain is NAGVMQNPRHLVRRRGQEARLRCSPMKGHSHVYWYRQLPEEGLKFMVYLQKENIIDESGMPKERFSAEFPKEGPSILRIQQVVRGDSAAYFCASSPSGDSSTEAFFGQGTRLTVV.

There are a few counts of this clone. This chain joins TRBV5-1 and TRBJ2-5; weak D call: TRBD1 (5 bases). This CDR3 has 14 residues. Germline CDR1 reads SGHRS; CDR2 reads YFSETQ. The V end lost 3 bases, the J end lost 3 bases, and 12 bases lay between the germline ends. The CDR3 region has the DNA TGCGCCAGCAGCTACCAAGGGGAAAAAGAGACCCAGTACTTC. Translating gives CASSYQGEKETQYF.

V is TRBV6-6 and J is TRBJ2-1; D is uncertain. CDR1 and CDR2 (germline): MNHNY, SVGAGI (reference sequence). The CDR3 consists of 14 residues. V was shortened by 6 bases and J by 7 bases, with 16 bases between the two germline ends. CDR3 protein: CASRLSTSGNEQFF. DNA of the CDR3: TGTGCCAGCAGACTGTCTACCTCGGGTAATGAGCAGTTCTTC.

The chain has TRBV19 and TRBJ2-7; D uncertain. CDR1 and CDR2 from the germline V gene are LNHDA and SQIVND (reference sequence). Trimming took 4 bases from V and 3 from J, leaving 10 bases between them. This CDR3 has 13 residues. This CDR3 is CASSTTHLYEQYF. DNA for the CDR3: TGTGCCAGTAGTACTACACATCTCTACGAGCAGTACTTC.

This chain joins TRBV5-1 and TRBJ2-1; the D is unclear. The CDR3 extends over 15 amino acids. The germline V gene has CDR1 SGHRS and CDR2 YFSETQ. Trimming took off 5 bases at V and 0 bases at J, with 12 bases between the two ends. For the CDR3, the DNA is TGCGCCAGCAGTCCCGGCCCTAGCTCCTACAATGAGCAGTTCTTC. Protein sequence: CASSPGPSSYNEQFF.

In this sample, this clone turned up once. The rearrangement uses TRBV27 and TRBJ1-2, with 7 bases matching TRBD1. The CDR3 runs to 14 residues. Germline V gives CDR1 MNHEY, CDR2 SMNVEV (reference sequence). V trimming: 7 bases; J trimming: 4 bases; junction bases outside the gene matches: 9. CDR3 sequence (DNA): TGTGCCAGCACACCGACAGGGAACCCCTATGGCTACACCTTC. Translated: CASTPTGNPYGYTF.